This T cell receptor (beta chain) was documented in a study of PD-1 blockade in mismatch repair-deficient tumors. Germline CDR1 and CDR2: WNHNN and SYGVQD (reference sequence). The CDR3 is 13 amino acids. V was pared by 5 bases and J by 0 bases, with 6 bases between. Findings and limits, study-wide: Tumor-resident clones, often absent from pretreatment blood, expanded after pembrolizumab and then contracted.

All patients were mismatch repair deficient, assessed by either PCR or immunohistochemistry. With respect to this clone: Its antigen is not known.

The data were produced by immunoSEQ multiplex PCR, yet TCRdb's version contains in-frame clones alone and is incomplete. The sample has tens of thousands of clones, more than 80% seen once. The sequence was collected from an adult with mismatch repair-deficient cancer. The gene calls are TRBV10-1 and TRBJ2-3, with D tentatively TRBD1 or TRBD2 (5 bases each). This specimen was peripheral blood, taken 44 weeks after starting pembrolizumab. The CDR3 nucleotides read TGCGCCAGCAGTCGGGACAGCACAGATACGCAGTATTTT. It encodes CASSRDSTDTQYF.